A single sample gave rise to the 14 T cell receptor beta chains below, sequenced in a study of cytomegalovirus exposure and HLA in healthy donors. This PCR relied on a set of 60 Vbeta primers and 13 Jbeta primers. Using immunoSEQ multiplex PCR, the repertoire was profiled, and TCRdb retains in-frame clones only, with some absent. The data hold some 96,000 clones, with about 75% observed a single time. Sequencing was performed on PBMCs. All receptors come from a middle-aged man in good health and CMV-seropositive.

This clone was seen a handful of times. The V and J genes are TRBV9 and TRBJ2-1, with TRBD1 as a possible D gene (5 bases). The CDR3 length is 17 residues. Germline CDR1 SGDLS, CDR2 YYNGEE. The V gene lost 3 bases and the J gene lost 5 bases, with 21 bases spanning the gap. CDR3 sequence (DNA): TGTGCCAGCAGCGGAGGCTCCGACAGTCTGGTCCACAATGAGCAGTTCTTC. This sequence encodes CASSGGSDSLVHNEQFF.

The chain joins TRBV19 to TRBJ2-1, with TRBD2 matching over 8 bases. Trimming removed 0 bases from V and 9 bases from J; junction bases left unmatched: 4. CDR1 is LNHDA, CDR2 SQIVND, per germline (reference sequence). CDR3 length equals 14 residues. CDR3 protein: CASSIELADREQFF. Written as DNA, the CDR3 is TGTGCCAGTAGTATAGAACTAGCGGACCGTGAGCAGTTCTTC.

V and J are TRBV5-8 and TRBJ2-7; a weak D match, TRBD1 (5 bases). From germline, CDR1 is SGHTS and CDR2 YDEGEE. V gave up 6 bases and J gave up 1 base, with 14 bases separating them. The CDR3 consists of 14 residues. For the CDR3, the DNA is TGTGCCAGCACCAATTTAGACAGATCCTACGAGCAGTACTTC. Translating gives CASTNLDRSYEQYF.

The J gene is TRBJ1-5, the V gene TRBV5-1, with D unclear. Trimming stripped 4 bases from V and 3 bases from J, with 17 bases between. Germline CDR1 reads SGHRS; CDR2 reads YFSETQ. CDR3 length: 16 residues. Written as DNA, the CDR3 is TGCGCCAGCAGCGGGAGCCGGACGCGAGCCAATCAGCCCCAGCATTTT. This gives the protein CASSGSRTRANQPQHF.

V is TRBV9 and J is TRBJ1-2, with 7 bases identical to TRBD1. The CDR3 has 15 residues. J gave up 4 bases and V 4 bases, and 10 bases lay outside the gene matches. CDR1 SGDLS and CDR2 YYNGEE come from the germline V gene. The CDR3 loop reads CASSRYDREAYGYTF. CDR3 nucleotides: TGTGCCAGCAGCCGATACGACAGGGAGGCCTATGGCTACACCTTC.

This clone was recorded a few times. J is TRBJ1-4 and V is TRBV5-1; possibly TRBD1 for D (6 bases). The CDR3 runs 15 residues. The V end lost 3 bases, the J end lost 3 bases, and 12 bases lay between the germline ends. Germline values: CDR1 SGHRS, CDR2 YFSETQ. CDR3 sequence (DNA): TGCGCCAGCAGCTACGAGACAGGCCCTAATGAAAAACTGTTTTTT. Residues: CASSYETGPNEKLFF.

This chain links TRBV19 with TRBJ2-6; D remains unclear. CDR1 is LNHDA and CDR2 is SQIVND in the germline V gene (reference sequence). The CDR3 runs 16 residues. With 2 bases removed from V and 0 bases from J, the gap between germline ends came to 8 bases. The CDR3 nucleotides read TGTGCCAGTAGTATACGTACGGTCTCTGGGGCCAACGTCCTGACTTTC. Its translation is CASSIRTVSGANVLTF.

The genes are TRBV2 and TRBJ2-5; TRBD2 agrees at 8 bases. Gene TRBJ2-7 matches the end of the DNA better, so the J call may be wrong. The CDR3 has 15 amino acids. Germline V gene lookup returns CDR1 SNHLY and CDR2 FYNNEI. The CDR3, as DNA: TGTGCCAGCAGTGAAAGGGGACTAGGGCTCTACGAGCAGTACTTC. Protein product: CASSERGLGLYEQYF.

The genes are TRBV25-1 and TRBJ1-6, with 9 bases identical to TRBD1. The CDR3 spans 15 residues. V lost 5 bases and J lost 5; bases outside the gene matches: 4. CDR1 and CDR2 from the germline V gene are MGHDK and SYGVNS. Written as DNA, the CDR3 is TGTGCCAGCAGTCCGTGGACAGGGGATAATTCACCCCTCCACTTT. Translated: CASSPWTGDNSPLHF.

This clone was picked up a small number of times. The chain uses TRBV2 and TRBJ2-1; TRBD2 aligns across 10 bases. There are 15 residues in the CDR3. The V gene's germline CDR1 is SNHLY and CDR2 FYNNEI. The V and J ends lost 3 bases and 3 bases, in that order; junction bases with no gene match: 2. The CDR3, as DNA: TGTGCCAGCAGTGATCTAGCGGGAGTCTACAATGAGCAGTTCTTC. It codes for CASSDLAGVYNEQFF.

The chain links TRBV28 to TRBJ2-7; TRBD1 matches at 9 bases. The junction had 7 bases not matched to a gene; V was cut back by 5 bases and J by 2 bases. This CDR3 region has 15 residues. The germline gives CDR1 MDHEN, CDR2 SYDVKM. This CDR3 reads CASSLLQGAAYEQYF. The CDR3 DNA follows: TGTGCCAGCAGTCTCCTACAGGGGGCGGCCTACGAGCAGTACTTC.

The chain is built from TRBV9 and TRBJ2-3, with 8 positions matching TRBD2. Germline CDR1 reads SGDLS; CDR2 reads YYNGEE. The CDR3 consists of 16 residues. Trimming removed 0 bases from V and 2 bases from J; junction bases left unmatched: 5. In DNA form, the CDR3 reads TGTGCCAGCAGCGTAGGGGTTAGCGGGGTCACAGATACGCAGTATTTT. Its protein is CASSVGVSGVTDTQYF.

V and J are TRBV15 and TRBJ2-7; D gene uncertain. CDR1 is LNHNV, CDR2 YYDKDF, per germline (reference sequence). V shed 0 bases and J shed 6 bases, with 6 bases lying between them. The CDR3 runs 12 residues. For the CDR3, the DNA is TGTGCCACCAGCAGAGAGTCCCTCGAGCAGTACTTC. This translates into CATSRESLEQYF.

This rearrangement joins TRBV11-3 to TRBJ1-1; the match to TRBD1 covers 11 bases. V lost 3 bases to trimming and J lost 6 bases; unmatched junction nucleotides: 6. The CDR3 is made up of 15 amino acids. Germline V gene data show CDR1 as SGHNT and CDR2 as YENEEA. The CDR3 coding sequence is TGTGCCAGCAGCTTGGGGGGACAGGGGGGGTCTGAAGCTTTCTTT. This codes for CASSLGGQGGSEAFF.